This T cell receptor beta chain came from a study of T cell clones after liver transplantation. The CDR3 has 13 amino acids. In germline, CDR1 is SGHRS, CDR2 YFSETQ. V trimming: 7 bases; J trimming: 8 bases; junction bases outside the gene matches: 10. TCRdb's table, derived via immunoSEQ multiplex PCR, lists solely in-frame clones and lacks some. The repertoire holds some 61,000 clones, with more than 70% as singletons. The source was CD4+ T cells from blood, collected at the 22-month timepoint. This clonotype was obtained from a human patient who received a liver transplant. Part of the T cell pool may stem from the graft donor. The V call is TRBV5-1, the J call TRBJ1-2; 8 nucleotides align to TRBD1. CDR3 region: CASGPQGAEGYTF. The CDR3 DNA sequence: TGCGCCAGCGGACCTCAGGGGGCAGAGGGCTACACCTTC.